This T cell receptor beta chain is drawn from a study of radiotherapy plus CTLA-4 blockade in lung cancer. The length of the CDR3 is 14 residues. The J segment lost 6 bases and the V segment lost 4 bases, leaving 1 base of the junction unmatched. Germline V gene data show CDR1 as SGHTA and CDR2 as FQGNSA. TCRdb's table, derived via immunoSEQ multiplex PCR, lists solely in-frame clones and lacks some. The table records tens of thousands of clones, around four fifths of them present only once. This TCR came from a human donor with non-small cell lung cancer who had a partial response to radiotherapy plus ipilimumab. The sample in question was peripheral blood, obtained from a patient treated with radiotherapy plus ipilimumab. The gene calls are TRBV7-2 and TRBJ2-3; 13 nucleotides match TRBD2. Here the CDR3 DNA reads TGTGCCAGCAGCTCGACTAGCGGGGGGGATACGCAGTATTTT. This encodes CASSSTSGGDTQYF.